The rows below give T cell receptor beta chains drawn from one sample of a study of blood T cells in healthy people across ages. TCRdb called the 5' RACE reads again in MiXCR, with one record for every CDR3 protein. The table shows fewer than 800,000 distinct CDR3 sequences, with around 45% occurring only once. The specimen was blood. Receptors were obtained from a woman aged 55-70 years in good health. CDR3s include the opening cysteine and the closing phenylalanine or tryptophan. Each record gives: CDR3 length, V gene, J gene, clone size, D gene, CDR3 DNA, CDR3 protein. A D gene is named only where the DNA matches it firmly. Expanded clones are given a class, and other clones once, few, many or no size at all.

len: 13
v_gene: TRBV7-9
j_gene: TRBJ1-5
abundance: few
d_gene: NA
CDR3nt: TGTGCCAGCAGCTTGGGAGACAATCAGCCCCAGCATTTT
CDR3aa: CASSLGDNQPQHF

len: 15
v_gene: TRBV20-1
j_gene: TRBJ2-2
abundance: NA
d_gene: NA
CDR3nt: TGCAGTGCGGACCCCCGGCTAGTGGGAACCGGGGAGCTGTTTTTT
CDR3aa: CSADPRLVGTGELFF

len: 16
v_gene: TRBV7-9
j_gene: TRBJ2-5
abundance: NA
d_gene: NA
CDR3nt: TGTGCCAGCAGCCCTAGGGCGTTAAGAAACCAAGGGACCCAGTACTTC
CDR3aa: CASSPRALRNQGTQYF

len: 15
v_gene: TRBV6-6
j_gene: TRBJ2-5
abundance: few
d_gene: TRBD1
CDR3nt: TGTGCCAGCAGCCGGGGACAGTCGTACCAAGAGACCCAGTACTTC
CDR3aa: CASSRGQSYQETQYF

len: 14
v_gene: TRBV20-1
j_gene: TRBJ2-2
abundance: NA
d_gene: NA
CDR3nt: TGCAGTGCTAGTAAGGGTAGGAGCACCGGGGAGCTGTTTTTT
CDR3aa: CSASKGRSTGELFF

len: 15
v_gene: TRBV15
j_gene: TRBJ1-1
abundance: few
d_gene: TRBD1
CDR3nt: TGTGCCACCAGCAGAGCCGGGACAGGGGCCACTGAAGCTTTCTTT
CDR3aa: CATSRAGTGATEAFF

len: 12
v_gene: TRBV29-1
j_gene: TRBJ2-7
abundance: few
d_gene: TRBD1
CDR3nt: TGCAGCGTTTCGGGACAGATGGACGAGCAGTACTTC
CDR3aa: CSVSGQMDEQYF

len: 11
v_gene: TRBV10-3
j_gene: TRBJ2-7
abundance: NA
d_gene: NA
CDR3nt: TGTGCCGCCCGGTCGACCCACGAGCAGTACTTC
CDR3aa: CAARSTHEQYF

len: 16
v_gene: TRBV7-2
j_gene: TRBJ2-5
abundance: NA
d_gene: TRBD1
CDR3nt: TGTGCCAGCAGCCCTCGGGTGGGGACAGGGGGCCGAGAGCAGTACTTC
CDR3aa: CASSPRVGTGGREQYF

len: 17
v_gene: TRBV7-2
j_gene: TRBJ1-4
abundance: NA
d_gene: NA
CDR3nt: TGTGCCAGCAGCTCTCCAGGGGTTTGGGGACCTTCTGAAAAACTGTTTTTT
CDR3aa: CASSSPGVWGPSEKLFF

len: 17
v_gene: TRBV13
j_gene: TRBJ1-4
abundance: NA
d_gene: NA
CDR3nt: TGTGCCAGCAGCTTTAATTCCTGGGGTTCGGCTAATGAAAAACTGTTTTTT
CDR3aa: CASSFNSWGSANEKLFF

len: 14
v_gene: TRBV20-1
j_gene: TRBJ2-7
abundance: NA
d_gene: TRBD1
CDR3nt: TGCAGTGCTAGGCTGGGACAGAATCCCTACGAGCAGTACTTC
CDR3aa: CSARLGQNPYEQYF

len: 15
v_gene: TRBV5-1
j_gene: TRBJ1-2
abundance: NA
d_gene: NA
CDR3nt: TGCGCCAGCAGTCCCGGTGGTGTAAGGAACTATGGCTACACCTTC
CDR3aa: CASSPGGVRNYGYTF

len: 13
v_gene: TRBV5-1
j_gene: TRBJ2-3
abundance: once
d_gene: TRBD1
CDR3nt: TGCGCCACCGGACAGGGTTTAACAGATACGCAGTATTTT
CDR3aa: CATGQGLTDTQYF

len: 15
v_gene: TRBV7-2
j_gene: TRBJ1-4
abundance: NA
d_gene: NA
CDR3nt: TGTGCCAGCAGCTTATATAACAGTCAAGGTGAAAAACTGTTTTTT
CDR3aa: CASSLYNSQGEKLFF

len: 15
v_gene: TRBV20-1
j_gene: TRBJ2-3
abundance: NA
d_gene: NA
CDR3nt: TGCAGTGCTAGAGACGCCGGGCGCCCCGCGGATACGCAGTATTTT
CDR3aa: CSARDAGRPADTQYF

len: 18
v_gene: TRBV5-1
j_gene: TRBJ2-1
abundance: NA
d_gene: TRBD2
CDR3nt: TGCGCCAGCAGCTCCATCCCCATAGCGGGAGGGACTTTCAATGAGCAGTTCTTC
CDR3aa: CASSSIPIAGGTFNEQFF

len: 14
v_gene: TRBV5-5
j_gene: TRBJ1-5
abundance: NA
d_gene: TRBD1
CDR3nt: TGTGCCAGCAGCTTGAGACAGGGTCATCAGCCCCAGCATTTT
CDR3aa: CASSLRQGHQPQHF

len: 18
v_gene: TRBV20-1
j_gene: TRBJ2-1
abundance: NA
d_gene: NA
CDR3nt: TGCAGTGCTAGTGCCCCACCAGCGGCTCACAGCTCCTACAATGAGCAGTTCTTC
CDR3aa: CSASAPPAAHSSYNEQFF

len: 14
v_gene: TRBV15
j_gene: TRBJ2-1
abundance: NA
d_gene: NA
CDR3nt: TGTGCCACCAGCAGAGGATCGGGAGTGGGTGAGCAGTTCTTC
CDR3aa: CATSRGSGVGEQFF

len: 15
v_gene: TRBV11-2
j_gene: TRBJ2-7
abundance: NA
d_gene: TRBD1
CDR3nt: TGTGCCAGCAGCTTCCCCGGGACAGGGGCGTACGAGCAGTACTTC
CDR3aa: CASSFPGTGAYEQYF

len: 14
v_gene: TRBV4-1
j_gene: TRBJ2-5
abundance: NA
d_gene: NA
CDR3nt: TGCGCCAGCAGCCAAGATGGAGGGCGGGATGAGCAGTACTTC
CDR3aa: CASSQDGGRDEQYF

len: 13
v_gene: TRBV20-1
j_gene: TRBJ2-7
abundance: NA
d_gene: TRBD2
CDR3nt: TGCAGTGCGAGACAACCACTAGCGCTCGAGCAGTACTTC
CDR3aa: CSARQPLALEQYF

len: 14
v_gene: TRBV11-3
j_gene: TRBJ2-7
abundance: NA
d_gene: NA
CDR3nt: TGTGCCAGCAGCCCCAAGGGGTCCTACAATGAGCAGTACTTC
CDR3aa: CASSPKGSYNEQYF

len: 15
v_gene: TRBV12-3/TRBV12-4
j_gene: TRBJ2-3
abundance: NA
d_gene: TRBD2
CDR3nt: TGTGCCAGCAGTCCCCGAAGAGCGGGAACAGATACGCAGTATTTT
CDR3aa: CASSPRRAGTDTQYF

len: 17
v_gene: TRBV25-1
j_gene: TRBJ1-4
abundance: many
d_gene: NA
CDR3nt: TGTGCCAGCAGTGAATATAGGGGGGGCGGGGAGGATGAAAAACTGTTTTTT
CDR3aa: CASSEYRGGGEDEKLFF

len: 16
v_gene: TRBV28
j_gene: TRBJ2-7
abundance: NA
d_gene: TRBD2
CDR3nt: TGTGCCAGCAGTCCTTACGGGACTAGCGGGAGCTACGAGCAGTACTTC
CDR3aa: CASSPYGTSGSYEQYF

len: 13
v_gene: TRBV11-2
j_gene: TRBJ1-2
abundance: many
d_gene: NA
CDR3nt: TGTGCCAGCAGCTTAAGTCTCGGTTTTGGCTACACCTTC
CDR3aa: CASSLSLGFGYTF

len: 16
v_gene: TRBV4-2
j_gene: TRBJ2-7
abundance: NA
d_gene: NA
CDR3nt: TGTGCCAGCAGCCATGCCGACAGCCAGGCGGCCTACGAGCAGTACTTC
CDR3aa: CASSHADSQAAYEQYF

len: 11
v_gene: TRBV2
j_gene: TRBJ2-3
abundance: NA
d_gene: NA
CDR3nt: TGTGCCAGCAGTGACGGTTATACGCAGTATTTT
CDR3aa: CASSDGYTQYF

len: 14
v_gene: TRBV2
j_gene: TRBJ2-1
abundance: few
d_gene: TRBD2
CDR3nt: TGTGCCAGCAGTGAAAGGACTAGCGGCCCTGAGCAGTTCTTC
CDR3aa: CASSERTSGPEQFF

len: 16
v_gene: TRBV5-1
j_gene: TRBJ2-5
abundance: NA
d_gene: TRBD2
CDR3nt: TGCGCCAGCAGCTTGAGGGCTAGCGGAAATTACAATGAGCAGTACTTC
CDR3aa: CASSLRASGNYNEQYF

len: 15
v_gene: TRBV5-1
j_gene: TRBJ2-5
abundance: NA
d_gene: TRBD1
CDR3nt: TGCGCCAGCAGCTTGAGAGACAGGGCCCAAGAGACCCAGTACTTC
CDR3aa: CASSLRDRAQETQYF

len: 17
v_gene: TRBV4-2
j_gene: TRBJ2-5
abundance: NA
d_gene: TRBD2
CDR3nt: TGTGCCAGCAGCACCGGGACTAGCGGCACTTACTACAATGAGCAGTACTTC
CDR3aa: CASSTGTSGTYYNEQYF

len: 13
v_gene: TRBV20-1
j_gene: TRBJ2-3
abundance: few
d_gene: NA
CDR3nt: TGCAGTGCTAGACAGGGCTTTACAGATACGCAGTATTTT
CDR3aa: CSARQGFTDTQYF

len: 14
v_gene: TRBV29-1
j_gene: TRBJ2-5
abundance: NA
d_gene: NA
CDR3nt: TGCAGCGTTGAGCTGGCGCTCCAATACAATGAGCAGTACTTC
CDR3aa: CSVELALQYNEQYF

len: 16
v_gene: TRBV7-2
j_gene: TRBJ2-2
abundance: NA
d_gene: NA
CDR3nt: TGTGCCAGCAGCTTATTCCCTACGGCGGGCACCGGGGAGCTGTTTTTT
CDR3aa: CASSLFPTAGTGELFF

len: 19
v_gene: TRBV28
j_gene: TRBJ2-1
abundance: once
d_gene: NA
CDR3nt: TGTGCCAGCAGCTCCCCATCGGCCGGGGGACTTAGCTCCTACAATGAGCAGTTCTTC
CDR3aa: CASSSPSAGGLSSYNEQFF

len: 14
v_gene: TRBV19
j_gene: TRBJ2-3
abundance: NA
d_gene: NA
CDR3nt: TGTGCCAGTACCGACAGCCCTGGAACAGATACGCAGTATTTT
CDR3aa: CASTDSPGTDTQYF

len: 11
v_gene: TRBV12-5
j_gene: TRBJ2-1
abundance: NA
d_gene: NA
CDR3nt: TGTGCTAGTGGTCTTCGGGGGGAGCAGTTCTTC
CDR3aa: CASGLRGEQFF

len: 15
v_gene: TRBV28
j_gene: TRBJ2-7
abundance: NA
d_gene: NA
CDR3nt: TGTGCCAGCAGTTTTTTGGGAAGGAGCTCCTACGAGCAGTACTTC
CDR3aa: CASSFLGRSSYEQYF

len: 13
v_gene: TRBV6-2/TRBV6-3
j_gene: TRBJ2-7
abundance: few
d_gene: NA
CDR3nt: TGTGCCAGCAGTTACTCCCCCCCACTCGAGCAGTACTTC
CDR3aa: CASSYSPPLEQYF

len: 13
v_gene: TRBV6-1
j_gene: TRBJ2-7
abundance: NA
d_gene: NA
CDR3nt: TGTGCCAGCAGAAGGACGGAGGCCTACGAGCAGTACTTC
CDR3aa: CASRRTEAYEQYF

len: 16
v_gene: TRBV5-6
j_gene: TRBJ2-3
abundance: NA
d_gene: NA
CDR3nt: TGTGCCAGCAGCCCCCCGCGGCCTATAGGGACAGATACGCAGTATTTT
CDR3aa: CASSPPRPIGTDTQYF

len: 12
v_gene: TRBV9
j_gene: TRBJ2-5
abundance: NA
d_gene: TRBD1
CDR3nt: TGTGCCAGCGGGACAGGCGTGGAGACCCAGTACTTC
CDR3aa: CASGTGVETQYF

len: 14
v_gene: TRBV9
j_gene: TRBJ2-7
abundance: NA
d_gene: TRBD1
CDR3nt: TGTGCCAGCAGCGTACGGCAGGGGGTGGGTGAGCAGTACTTC
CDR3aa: CASSVRQGVGEQYF

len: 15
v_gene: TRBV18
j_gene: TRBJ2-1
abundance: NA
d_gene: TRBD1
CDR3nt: TGTGCCAGCTCAAAGGACAGGGGAGCCTACAATGAGCAGTTCTTC
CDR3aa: CASSKDRGAYNEQFF

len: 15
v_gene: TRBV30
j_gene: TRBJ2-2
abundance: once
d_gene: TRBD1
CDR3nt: TGTGCCTGGAGGCACTGGGACAGGGCCCCCGGGGAGCTGTTTTTT
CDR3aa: CAWRHWDRAPGELFF

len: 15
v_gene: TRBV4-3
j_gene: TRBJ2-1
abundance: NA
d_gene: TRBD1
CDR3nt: TGCGCCAGCAGGCAGGGGGTGGGTGTTTTAGGAGAGCAGTTCTTC
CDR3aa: CASRQGVGVLGEQFF

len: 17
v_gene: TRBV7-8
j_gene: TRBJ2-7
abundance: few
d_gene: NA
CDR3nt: TGTGCCAGCAGCTTAGCGCTTTCCTGGACAACCGCCTACGAGCAGTACTTC
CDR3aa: CASSLALSWTTAYEQYF

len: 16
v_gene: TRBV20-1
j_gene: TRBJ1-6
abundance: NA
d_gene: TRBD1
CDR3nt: TGCAGTGCACTACAGGGGGCTGGCTCCTATAATTCACCCCTCCACTTT
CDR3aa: CSALQGAGSYNSPLHF

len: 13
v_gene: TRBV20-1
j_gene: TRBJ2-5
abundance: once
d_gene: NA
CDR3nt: TGCAGTGCTTGGCGGGACTCCGAAGAGACCCAGTACTTC
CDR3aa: CSAWRDSEETQYF

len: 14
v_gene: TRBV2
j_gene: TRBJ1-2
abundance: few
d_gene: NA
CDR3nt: TGTGCCAGCACCAGGGACGGAAGTGACTATGGCTACACCTTC
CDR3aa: CASTRDGSDYGYTF

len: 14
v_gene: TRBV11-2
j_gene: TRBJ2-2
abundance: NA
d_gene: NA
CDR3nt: TGTGCCAGCAGCTTAAGCGCTGGTACCGGGGAGCTGTTTTTT
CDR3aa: CASSLSAGTGELFF

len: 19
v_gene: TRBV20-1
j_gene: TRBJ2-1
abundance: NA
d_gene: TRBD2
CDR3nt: TGCAGTGCTAGAGATTTCCGGACTAGCGGATTGATAAGCTACAAGGAGCAGTTCTTC
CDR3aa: CSARDFRTSGLISYKEQFF

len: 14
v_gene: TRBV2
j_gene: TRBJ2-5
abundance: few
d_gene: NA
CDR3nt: TGTGCCAGCAGTCAATTGACAGACCAAGAGACCCAGTACTTC
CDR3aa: CASSQLTDQETQYF